This T cell receptor beta chain is from a study of T cells after yellow fever vaccination (dated by TCRdb to between 2018 and 2020). For the wider study: The SMART-Seq v4 Ultra Low Input RNA kit was used to prepare libraries from fractions with low cell numbers. To follow T-cell clones before and after primary and booster YFV17D yellow fever vaccination, bulk TCR alpha and beta repertoires were sequenced over time. Two healthy male donors, one aged 18 to 29 and one aged 30 to 40 years, made up the cohort. Blood was collected at multiple timepoints before and after primary and secondary immunization, and bulk PBMC replicates and cell subsets were isolated.

Details on this clonotype: Its antigen specificity is not known. Base quality data are lacking; no much larger clone is found one base away.

CDR1 and CDR2, per the germline V gene (reference sequence), are MNHNY and SVGAGI. Including the terminal cysteine and phenylalanine, the CDR3 comprises 14 residues. Only the CDR3 portion is preserved as DNA: 42 bases, with reading frame beginning at the first base. The junction carries 10 bases between V and J, which are trimmed by 0 bases and 5 bases respectively. The instrument was an Illumina NovaSeq 6000. TCR cDNA was synthesized by 5'RACE template switching, which introduced a universal primer site and unique molecular identifiers. Priming of cDNA synthesis was performed from both the TCR alpha and TCR beta constant segments. Two PCR steps were used to amplify libraries, with sample barcodes and sequencing adapters being added in the second step. Sequencing of the libraries was done on either Illumina HiSeq 2500 (2x100 bp) or NovaSeq (2x150 bp). The study's own analysis went as follows. Reads were demultiplexed and collapsed into UMI consensus sequences with MIGEC, and V(D)J alignment was performed with MiXCR. Using edgeR on replicate PBMC samples, clonotypes were called vaccine-responding if FDR was below 0.01 and the log2 fold change was above 5 up to day 15. Each bulk clonotype received a CD4 or CD8 identity based on whether the sequenced CD4 or CD8 repertoire contained that clonotype at higher abundance. In TCRdb, the public reads were trimmed at Q25 with fastp and aligned with MiXCR, with productive beta chains retained. Rows are unified per CDR3 protein, each entry keeping the most common DNA and genes. For this entry, the V and J calls and clone size follow TCRdb and not the study's own pipeline. The sample table records about 430,000 distinct CDR3 sequences; roughly 20% of these occur just once. Of the sample, 18% is held by the ten largest clones.

In light of the paper, this sample's treatment or condition label describes: live attenuated yellow fever vaccine strain. At every blood-draw timepoint, two biological replicates of bulk PBMCs were collected. PBMCs were isolated from peripheral blood using a standard Ficoll-Paque protocol. RNA was extracted with TriZol from bulk PBMCs, CD4 and CD8 fractions, and dextramer-positive and dextramer-negative fractions. The paper as a whole reports these results and caveats: Because only two donors were included in the study, the extent to which the findings can be generalized is limited. Because abundant contaminating clonotypes from the bulk population could be contained in FACS-sorted repertoires, computational filtering was required. A small share of clonotypes occurred in both CD4 and CD8 compartments, likely arising from convergent recombination. After the booster, most clones that had expanded after primary vaccination were detected again (around 96% of CD4 and around nine tenths of CD8), suggesting broad maintenance of memory. The secondary T-cell response was weaker than the primary response but faster, peaking on day 5 instead of day 15.

The chain joins TRBV6-6 to TRBJ2-5, with a tentative D gene TRBD2 over 5 matching bases. The clonotype was recovered from a man between 18 and 29 years old who received the YFV17D yellow fever vaccine. Sequences were derived from PBMCs, sampled before the yellow fever booster vaccination. CDR3 loop: CASSYSGRKETQYF. The sequenced DNA is TGTGCCAGCAGTTACTCAGGGAGAAAGGAGACCCAGTACTTC.